Shown below are 15 T cell receptor beta chains from a single sample sequenced in a study of blood T cell repertoires in COVID-19 (dated by TCRdb to the early 2020s). The library was prepared using the immunoSEQ multiplex PCR assay. Not all clones reach the TCRdb copy of this immuneACCESS table, which keeps in-frame sequences only. Checked studies attribute under half of the gap to unresolved V genes and leave the rest unexplained. A total of about 110,000 clones appear in this sample, less than 75% of them only once. Of the sample, 6% to 8.5% is held by the ten largest clones. Sequencing was performed on peripheral blood. These receptors were obtained from a woman aged 55-69 years with acute or convalescent COVID-19.

The J gene is TRBJ1-1, the V gene TRBV19; 9 bases fit TRBD1. The CDR3 has 14 amino acids. Germline V gene data show CDR1 as LNHDA and CDR2 as SQIVND (reference sequence). J gave up 4 bases and V 5 bases, and 5 bases lay outside the gene matches. DNA for the CDR3: TGTGCCAGTAGTGCGGGACAGGGAATCACTGAAGCTTTCTTT. This encodes CASSAGQGITEAFF.

The gene calls are TRBV28 and TRBJ1-5; no reliable D call. CDR3 length equals 12 residues. The germline CDR1 and CDR2 sequences are MDHEN and SYDVKM. V was clipped by 7 bases and J by 1 base, with 5 bases between them. The DNA for the CDR3 is TGTGCCAGCACGGGGAGCAATCAGCCCCAGCATTTT. Protein sequence: CASTGSNQPQHF. Looking up the rest from reference TRBV28 and TRBJ1-5 gives the full variable domain: DVKVTQSSRYLVKRTGEKVFLECVQDMDHENMFWYRQDPGLGLRLIYFSYDVKMKEKGDIPEGYSVSREKKERFSLILESASTNQTSMYLCASTGSNQPQHFGDGTRLSIL.

For the CDR3, the DNA is TGTGCCAGTACTAATGTCCCTAACTATGGCTACACCTTC. Protein sequence: CASTNVPNYGYTF. The chain carries TRBV19 and TRBJ1-2, with unresolved D. The CDR3 spans 13 residues. V dropped 7 bases and J dropped 0 bases, with 9 bases sitting between them. Germline values: CDR1 LNHDA, CDR2 SQIVND (reference sequence).

The chain joins TRBV18 to TRBJ1-1, with D possibly being TRBD1 (5 bases). V gave up 3 bases and J gave up 5 bases, with 13 bases separating them. The germline gives CDR1 KGHSH, CDR2 LQKENI. This CDR3 is built from 14 residues. CDR3 DNA: TGTGCCAGCTCACCGGCGTGGGGGGAGACTGAAGCTTTCTTT. This sequence encodes CASSPAWGETEAFF.

This chain joins TRBV7-9 and TRBJ1-6, with D maybe TRBD1 (6 bases). Trimming stripped 5 bases from V and 4 bases from J, with 9 bases between. CDR3 length equals 14 residues. The V gene's germline CDR1 is SEHNR and CDR2 FQNEAQ (reference sequence). The chain's CDR3 is CASSRDIYNSPLHF. As DNA, the CDR3 is TGTGCCAGCAGCCGGGACATATATAATTCACCCCTCCACTTT. The variable domain in full, with the rest retrieved from reference TRBV7-9 and TRBJ1-6, is DTGVSQNPRHKITKRGQNVTFRCDPISEHNRLYWYRQTLGQGPEFLTYFQNEAQLEKSRLLSDRFSAERPKGSFSTLEIQRTEQGDSAMYLCASSRDIYNSPLHFGNGTRLTVT.

The chain links TRBV6-1 to TRBJ1-2; 7 bases map to TRBD1. In germline, CDR1 is MNHNS, CDR2 SASEGT. The ends lost 4 bases at V and 4 bases at J; junction bases unmatched: 6. This CDR3 contains 14 residues. CDR3 sequence reads: CASSGGQFPYGYTF. CDR3 coding DNA: TGTGCCAGCAGTGGGGGACAGTTTCCCTATGGCTACACCTTC.

V gene TRBV7-2 combines with J gene TRBJ1-1, with D possibly TRBD1 on 5 matching bases. The CDR3 spans 13 residues. From germline, CDR1 is SGHTA and CDR2 FQGNSA. The V and J ends lost 5 bases and 12 bases respectively, with 19 bases between them. CDR3 sequence: CASSLRLGRGPFF. The CDR3 region has the DNA TGTGCCAGCAGCCTCCGTCTAGGGAGGGGACCTTTCTTT.

In DNA form, the CDR3 reads TGCAGCATATTGGACAGGGTGGAGGAGACCCAGTACTTC. Its protein is CSILDRVEETQYF. The V call is TRBV29-1, the J call TRBJ2-5; 8 bases align to TRBD1. The CDR3 is 13 residues long. Germline trimming cut 8 bases from V and 5 bases from J; bases unmatched to any gene: 10. CDR1 SQVTM and CDR2 ANQGSEA come from the germline V gene.

The chain links TRBV30 to TRBJ1-2; 10 nucleotides line up with TRBD1. V shed 0 bases and J 12 bases; nucleotides not matched to a gene: 16. Per the germline V gene, CDR1 is GTSNPN and CDR2 is SVGIG (reference sequence). This CDR3 comprises 16 residues. CDR3 amino acids: CAWSVTRTGGGRADTF. The CDR3 nucleotides are TGTGCCTGGAGTGTTACCCGGACAGGGGGGGGAAGGGCGGACACCTTC.

This clone was detected once. V and J are TRBV5-1 and TRBJ1-6, with D possibly matching TRBD1 (6 bases). The CDR3 loop spans 15 amino acids. The V end was cut by 7 bases, the J end by 0 bases, with 11 bases between. Germline V gene data show CDR1 as SGHRS and CDR2 as YFSETQ. The CDR3 coding sequence is TGCGCCAGCCGCGAAGGGGGCTCCTATAATTCACCCCTCCACTTT. It encodes CASREGGSYNSPLHF. The variable domain in full, with the rest retrieved from reference TRBV5-1 and TRBJ1-6, is KAGVTQTPRYLIKTRGQQVTLSCSPISGHRSVSWYQQTPGQGLQFLFEYFSETQRNKGNFPGRFSGRQFSNSRSEMNVSTLELGDSALYLCASREGGSYNSPLHFGNGTRLTVT.

The chain employs TRBV28 and TRBJ2-1, with 7 nucleotides matching TRBD1. The CDR3 runs to 15 residues. V lost 4 bases and J lost 4; bases outside the gene matches: 7. The germline V gene encodes CDR1 MDHEN and CDR2 SYDVKM. In DNA form, the CDR3 reads TGTGCCAGCAGTTCGAAGACAGGGACATACAATGAGCAGTTCTTC. This encodes CASSSKTGTYNEQFF.

This chain links TRBV19 with TRBJ2-7, with TRBD2 identical over 7 bases. V shed 4 bases, J shed 5 bases, and the junction held 8 bases outside the gene matches. CDR1 and CDR2 (germline): LNHDA, SQIVND (reference sequence). This CDR3 contains 14 residues. This CDR3 is CASSRGGTVHEQYF. As DNA, the CDR3 is TGTGCCAGTAGTAGGGGAGGGACGGTCCACGAGCAGTACTTC.

The chain employs TRBV25-1 and TRBJ2-1; TRBD1 agrees at 11 bases. The germline V gene encodes CDR1 MGHDK and CDR2 SYGVNS. The length of the CDR3 is 15 residues. V gave up 3 bases and J gave up 5 bases; unmatched junction bases: 3. This chain's CDR3 is CASSDPGQGDNEQFF. The CDR3 DNA sequence: TGTGCCAGCAGTGACCCGGGACAGGGGGACAATGAGCAGTTCTTC.

The table lists this clone with a few counts. The genes are TRBV19 and TRBJ1-5; maybe TRBD1 (5 bases). Germline V lookup: CDR1 LNHDA, CDR2 SQIVND (reference sequence). CDR3 length equals 14 residues. V lost 3 bases and J 3 bases, leaving 9 bases between the germline ends. CDR3 bases: TGTGCCAGTAGTATCGTCAGGGACAATCAGCCCCAGCATTTT. Protein: CASSIVRDNQPQHF.

V usage is TRBV5-1 and J usage is TRBJ1-2, with a tentative D call TRBD1 (6 bases). With 3 bases removed from V and 4 bases from J, the gap between germline ends came to 16 bases. The germline V gene encodes CDR1 SGHRS and CDR2 YFSETQ. The CDR3 is made up of 15 amino acids. CDR3 nucleotides: TGCGCCAGCAGCTCGACAGGTTTCTCAAGCTATGGCTACACCTTC. This encodes CASSSTGFSSYGYTF.